The rows below give T cell receptor beta chains drawn from one sample of a study of T cell responses to AZD1222 COVID-19 vaccine. Using immunoSEQ multiplex PCR, the repertoire was profiled, and TCRdb retains in-frame clones only, with some absent. Altogether some 120,000 clones are present, 88% being singletons, with the ten largest covering 18%. The sample here was peripheral blood, taken on day 0 of MenACWY control vaccination. The receptor set was obtained from an adult in good health. Each CDR3 is given with its conserved first and last residue. The order of the fields is CDR3 protein, CDR3 DNA, V gene, D gene, clone size, J gene. The D gene is left open where the match is weak. Part of the rows lack a size; the others show once, few, many or a class for expanded clones.

CASSSTGDGTGELFF TGTGCCAGCAGCTCGACAGGGGACGGCACCGGGGAGCTGTTTTTT TRBV7-3 TRBD1 . TRBJ2-2
CAWSVPGVEQYF TGTGCCTGGAGTGTCCCAGGGGTCGAGCAGTACTTC TRBV30 . . TRBJ2-7
CAEGLPHGELFF TGTGCCGAAGGACTACCTCATGGGGAGCTGTTTTTT TRBV28 . . TRBJ2-2
CASPTGQPGDTEAFF TGTGCCAGCCCAACCGGACAGCCGGGGGACACTGAAGCTTTCTTT TRBV18 . . TRBJ1-1
CASSFQGRLNTEAFF TGTGCCAGCAGTTTTCAGGGAAGGTTGAACACTGAAGCTTTCTTT TRBV28 . . TRBJ1-1
CASSPVGGYSGNTIYF TGTGCCAGCAGCCCCGTGGGCGGCTACTCTGGAAACACCATATATTTT TRBV5-6 . once TRBJ1-3
CASSYNPEAGELFF TGTGCCAGCAGTTACAATCCTGAAGCCGGGGAGCTGTTTTTT TRBV6-5 . . TRBJ2-2
CASSFTETQYF TGTGCCAGCAGCTTTACGGAGACCCAGTACTTC TRBV11-2 . . TRBJ2-5
CASSLVVGVNSPLHF TGCGCCAGCAGCTTGGTAGTAGGGGTTAATTCACCCCTCCACTTT TRBV5-1 . . TRBJ1-6
CASSERTDYNEQFF TGTGCCAGCAGTGAACGGACAGACTACAATGAGCAGTTCTTC TRBV6-1 . many TRBJ2-1
CATSRGRSSYNEQFF TGTGCCACCAGCCGAGGACGAAGCTCCTACAATGAGCAGTTCTTC TRBV15 . . TRBJ2-1
CASSQQAGGTGELFF TGTGCCAGCAGCCAGCAAGCCGGGGGGACCGGGGAGCTGTTTTTT TRBV5-4 TRBD2 . TRBJ2-2
CASSLGQGIDEQYF TGCGCCAGCAGCTTAGGACAGGGTATCGACGAGCAGTACTTC TRBV5-1 TRBD1 . TRBJ2-7
CASSDPLDGTDTQYF TGCGCCAGCAGTGATCCGCTGGATGGCACAGATACGCAGTATTTT TRBV10-1 . few TRBJ2-3
CASSSDPNSPLHF TGTGCCAGCAGCTCAGACCCTAATTCACCCCTCCACTTT TRBV5-4 . . TRBJ1-6
CASSLTGTGARFYEQYF TGTGCCAGCAGCCTAACCGGGACAGGGGCTCGTTTTTACGAGCAGTACTTC TRBV5-6 TRBD1 . TRBJ2-7
CASRAFYQPQHF TGTGCCAGCAGAGCATTTTACCAGCCCCAGCATTTT TRBV6-4 . once TRBJ1-5
CASSQADRDYEQYF TGTGCCAGCAGCCAAGCTGACAGGGACTACGAGCAGTACTTC TRBV16 TRBD1 . TRBJ2-7
CASSLGTSGGYTGELFF TGCGCCAGCAGCTTGGGAACGAGCGGGGGGTACACCGGGGAGCTGTTTTTT TRBV5-1 TRBD2 . TRBJ2-2
CASSADNMGETQYF TGCGCCAGCAGCGCCGATAACATGGGGGAGACCCAGTACTTC TRBV5-1 . . TRBJ2-5
CASSQGDRGRFSSTDTQYF TGCGCCAGCAGCCAAGGGGACAGGGGGAGGTTTTCTAGCACAGATACGCAGTATTTT TRBV4-1 TRBD1 . TRBJ2-3
CASSFGGQMNTEAFF TGTGCCAGCAGTTTTGGGGGGCAGATGAACACTGAAGCTTTCTTT TRBV28 . . TRBJ1-1
CASSVGQGAGDEQFF TGTGCCAGCAGCGTGGGACAGGGGGCGGGGGATGAGCAGTTCTTC TRBV9 TRBD1 . TRBJ2-1
CASTRPNYGYTF TGTGCCAGCACCCGCCCTAACTATGGCTACACCTTC TRBV12-3/TRBV12-4 . . TRBJ1-2
CASSSPRAVRNTIYF TGTGCCAGCAGTTCCCCCCGGGCAGTTAGAAACACCATATATTTT TRBV28 . . TRBJ1-3
CASSPLSFEGGYGYTF TGTGCCAGCAGCCCTCTCTCCTTCGAGGGGGGATATGGCTACACCTTC TRBV3-1/TRBV3-2 . . TRBJ1-2
CATSPGLAGGNEQFF TGTGCCACCAGTCCGGGACTAGCGGGCGGCAATGAGCAGTTCTTC TRBV15 TRBD2 . TRBJ2-1
CASSQVNRGLNYGYTF TGTGCCAGCAGCCAAGTTAACAGGGGGCTTAACTATGGCTACACCTTC TRBV3-1/TRBV3-2 TRBD1 . TRBJ1-2
CASSRVAGTSGSYEQYF TGTGCCAGTAGTAGGGTCGCCGGGACTAGCGGGAGCTACGAGCAGTACTTC TRBV19 TRBD2 . TRBJ2-7
CASSALAGTNTGELFF TGTGCCAGCAGTGCCCTAGCGGGAACGAACACCGGGGAGCTGTTTTTT TRBV6-1 TRBD2 . TRBJ2-2
CSVEQGAYTF TGCAGCGTCGAACAGGGGGCCTACACCTTC TRBV29-1 TRBD1 . TRBJ1-2
CASKGGGEQYF TGTGCCAGCAAAGGAGGGGGCGAGCAGTACTTC TRBV27 . few TRBJ2-7
CASSRGASYNEQFF TGTGCCAGCAGTCGGGGGGCTTCCTACAATGAGCAGTTCTTC TRBV2 . . TRBJ2-1
CASSIRQGQGSNQPQHF TGTGCCAGTAGTATACGACAGGGACAGGGGAGCAATCAGCCCCAGCATTTT TRBV19 TRBD1 . TRBJ1-5
CASSKESQTSGTPRQETQYF TGTGCCAGCAGCAAAGAAAGTCAGACTAGCGGGACCCCGAGGCAAGAGACCCAGTACTTC TRBV21-1 . . TRBJ2-5
CASSAKGQGEFWHTGELFF TGCGCCAGCAGCGCCAAGGGACAGGGTGAATTTTGGCACACCGGGGAGCTGTTTTTT TRBV5-1 TRBD1 . TRBJ2-2
CASQRATDEQFF TGTGCCAGCCAACGGGCTACGGATGAGCAGTTCTTC TRBV3-1/TRBV3-2 . once TRBJ2-1
CASRWTGEKRSSYNSPLHF TGTGCCAGCAGGTGGACAGGGGAAAAAAGGAGCTCCTATAATTCACCCCTCCACTTT TRBV21-1 . few TRBJ1-6
CATSRDHSREQYF TGTGCCACCAGCAGAGATCACTCCCGCGAGCAGTACTTC TRBV15 . few TRBJ2-7
CASSGLSTGRLETQYF TGTGCCAGTAGTGGGCTATCAACGGGACGTTTGGAGACCCAGTACTTC TRBV19 . . TRBJ2-5
CASSLRGSNNEQFF TGTGCCAGCAGTTTACGGGGGAGTAACAATGAGCAGTTCTTC TRBV28 . . TRBJ2-1
CAWSVARTDTQYF TGTGCCTGGAGTGTAGCTAGAACAGATACGCAGTATTTT TRBV30 . . TRBJ2-3
CASSPRGRTDTQYF TGTGCCAGCAGCCCTCGGGGCCGCACAGATACGCAGTATTTT TRBV7-2 . . TRBJ2-3